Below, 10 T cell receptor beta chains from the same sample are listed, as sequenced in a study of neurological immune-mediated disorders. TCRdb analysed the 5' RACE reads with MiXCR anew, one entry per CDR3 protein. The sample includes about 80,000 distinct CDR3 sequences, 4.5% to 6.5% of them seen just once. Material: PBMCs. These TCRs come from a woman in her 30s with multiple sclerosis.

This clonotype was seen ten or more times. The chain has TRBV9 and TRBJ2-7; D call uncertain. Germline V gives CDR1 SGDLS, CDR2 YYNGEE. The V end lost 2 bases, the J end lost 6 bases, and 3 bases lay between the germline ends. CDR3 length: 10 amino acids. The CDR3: CASSVGEQYV. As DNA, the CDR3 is TGTGCCAGCAGCGTTGGCGAGCAGTACGTC.

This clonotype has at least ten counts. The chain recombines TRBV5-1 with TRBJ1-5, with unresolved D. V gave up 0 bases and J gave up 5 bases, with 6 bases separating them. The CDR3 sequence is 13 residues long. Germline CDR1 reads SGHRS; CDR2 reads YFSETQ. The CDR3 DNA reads TGCGCCAGCAGCTTGGGCGGAGATCAGCCCCAGCATTTT. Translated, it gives CASSLGGDQPQHF.

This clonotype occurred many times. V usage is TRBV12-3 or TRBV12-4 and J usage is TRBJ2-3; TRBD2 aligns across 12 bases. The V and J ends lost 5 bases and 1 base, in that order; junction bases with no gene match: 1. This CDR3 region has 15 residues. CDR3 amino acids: CASSRLAGGTDTQYF. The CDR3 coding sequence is TGTGCCAGCAGTAGACTAGCGGGGGGCACAGATACGCAGTATTTT.

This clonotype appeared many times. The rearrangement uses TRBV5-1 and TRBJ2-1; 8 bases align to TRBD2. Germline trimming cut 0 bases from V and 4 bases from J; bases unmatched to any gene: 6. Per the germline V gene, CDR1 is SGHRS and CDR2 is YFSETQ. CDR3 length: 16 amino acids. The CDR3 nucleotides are TGCGCCAGCAGCTTGGCGGTAGTAGCGGGGTACAATGAGCAGTTCTTC. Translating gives CASSLAVVAGYNEQFF.

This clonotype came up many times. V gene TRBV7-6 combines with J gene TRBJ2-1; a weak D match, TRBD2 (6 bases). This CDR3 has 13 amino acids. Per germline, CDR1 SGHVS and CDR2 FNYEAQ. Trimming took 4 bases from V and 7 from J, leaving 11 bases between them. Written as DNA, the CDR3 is TGTGCCAGCAGCTCAGCAGCGGGTAATGAGCAGTTCTTC. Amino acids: CASSSAAGNEQFF.

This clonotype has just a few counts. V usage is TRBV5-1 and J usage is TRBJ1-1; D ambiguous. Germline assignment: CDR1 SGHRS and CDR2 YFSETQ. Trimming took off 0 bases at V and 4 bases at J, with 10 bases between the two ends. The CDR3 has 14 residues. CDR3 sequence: CASSLGVLGTEAFF. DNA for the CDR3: TGCGCCAGCAGCTTGGGGGTGTTGGGCACTGAAGCTTTCTTT.

CDR3 in amino acids: CASSLLPTSGGAEETQYF. The CDR3 DNA is TGCGCCAGCAGCTTACTCCCCACTAGCGGGGGGGCCGAAGAGACCCAGTACTTC. The chain uses TRBV5-1 and TRBJ2-5; 13 bases agree with TRBD2. The germline gives CDR1 SGHRS, CDR2 YFSETQ. This CDR3 has 18 amino acids. Trimming cost V 2 bases and J 3 bases; bases outside gene matches: 10.

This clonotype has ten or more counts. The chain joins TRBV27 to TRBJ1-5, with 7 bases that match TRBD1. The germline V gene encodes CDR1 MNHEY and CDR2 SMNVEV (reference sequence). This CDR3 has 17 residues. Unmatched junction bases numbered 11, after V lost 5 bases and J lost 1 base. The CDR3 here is CASSLRTGTLSNQPQHF. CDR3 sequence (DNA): TGTGCCAGCAGTCTACGGACAGGTACCTTAAGCAATCAGCCCCAGCATTTT.

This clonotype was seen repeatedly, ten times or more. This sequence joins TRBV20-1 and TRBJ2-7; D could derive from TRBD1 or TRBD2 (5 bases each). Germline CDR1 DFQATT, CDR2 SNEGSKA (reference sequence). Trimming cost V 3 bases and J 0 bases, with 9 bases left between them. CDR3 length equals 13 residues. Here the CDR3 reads CSARAGTSYEQYF. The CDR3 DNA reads TGCAGTGCTAGGGCCGGGACCTCCTACGAGCAGTACTTC.

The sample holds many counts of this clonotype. The CDR3, as DNA: TGCAGTGCTAGAGGGGACAGGGCCTATGGCTACACCTTC. This gives the protein CSARGDRAYGYTF. V and J are TRBV20-1 and TRBJ1-2, with 9 bases that match TRBD1. Germline CDR1 DFQATT, CDR2 SNEGSKA (reference sequence). CDR3 size: 13 residues. Trimming cost V 1 base and J 4 bases; bases outside gene matches: 1.